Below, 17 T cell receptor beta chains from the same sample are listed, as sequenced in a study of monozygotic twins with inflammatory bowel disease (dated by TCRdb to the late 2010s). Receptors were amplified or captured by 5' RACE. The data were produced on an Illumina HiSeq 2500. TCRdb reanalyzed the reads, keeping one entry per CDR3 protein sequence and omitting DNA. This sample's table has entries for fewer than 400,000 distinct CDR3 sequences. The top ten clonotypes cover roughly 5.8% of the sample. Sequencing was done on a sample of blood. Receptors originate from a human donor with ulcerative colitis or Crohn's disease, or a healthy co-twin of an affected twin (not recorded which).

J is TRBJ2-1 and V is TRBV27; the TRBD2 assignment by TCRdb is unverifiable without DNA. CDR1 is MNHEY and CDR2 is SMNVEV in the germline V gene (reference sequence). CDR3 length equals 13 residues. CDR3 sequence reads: CASRRERGNEQFF.

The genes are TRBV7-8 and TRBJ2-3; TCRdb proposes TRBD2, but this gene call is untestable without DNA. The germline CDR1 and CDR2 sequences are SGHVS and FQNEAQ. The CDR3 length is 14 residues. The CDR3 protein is CASSLETSGHTQYF.

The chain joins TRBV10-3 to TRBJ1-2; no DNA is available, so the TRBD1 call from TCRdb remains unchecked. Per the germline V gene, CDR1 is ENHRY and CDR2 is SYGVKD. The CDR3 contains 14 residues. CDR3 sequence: CAIKGDGTGVGYTF.

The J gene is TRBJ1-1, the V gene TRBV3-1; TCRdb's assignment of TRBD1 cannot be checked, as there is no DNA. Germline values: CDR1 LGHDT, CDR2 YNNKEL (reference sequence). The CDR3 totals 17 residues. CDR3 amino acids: CASSQEHRTGILTEAFF.

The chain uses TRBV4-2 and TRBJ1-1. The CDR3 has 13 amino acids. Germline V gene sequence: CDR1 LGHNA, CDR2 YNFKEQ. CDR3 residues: CASSQDSTIGAFF.

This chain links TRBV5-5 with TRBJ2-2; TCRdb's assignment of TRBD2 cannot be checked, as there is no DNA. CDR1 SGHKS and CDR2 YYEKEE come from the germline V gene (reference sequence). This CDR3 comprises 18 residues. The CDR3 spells CASSRPGTSGGNTGELFF.

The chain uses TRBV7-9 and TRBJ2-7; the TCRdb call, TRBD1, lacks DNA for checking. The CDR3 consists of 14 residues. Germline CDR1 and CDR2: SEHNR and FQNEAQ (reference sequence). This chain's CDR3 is CASSEGGTYYEQYF.

The CDR3 is CASSLVSSGGAREQFF. The V and J genes are TRBV12-3 or TRBV12-4 and TRBJ2-1; lacking DNA, the TRBD2 call made by TCRdb goes unchecked. The CDR3 has 16 amino acids.

The CDR3 loop is CSAAQGGAYTEAFF. The chain has TRBV20-1 and TRBJ1-1. The germline gives CDR1 DFQATT, CDR2 SNEGSKA (reference sequence). The CDR3 runs 14 residues.

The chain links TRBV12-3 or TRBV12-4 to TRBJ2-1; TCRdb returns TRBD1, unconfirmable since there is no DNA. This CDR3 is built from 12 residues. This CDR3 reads CASSKQGHQEFF.

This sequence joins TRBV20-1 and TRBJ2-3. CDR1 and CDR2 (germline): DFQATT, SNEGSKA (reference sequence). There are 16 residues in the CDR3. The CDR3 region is CSARKVGLANTDTQYF.

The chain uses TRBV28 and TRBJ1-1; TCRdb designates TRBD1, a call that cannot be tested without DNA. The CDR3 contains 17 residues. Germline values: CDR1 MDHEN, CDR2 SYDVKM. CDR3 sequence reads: CASSFPGTRDMNTEAFF.

The CDR3 reads CSARDPSADTQYF. V gene TRBV20-1 combines with J gene TRBJ2-3. The germline CDR1 and CDR2 sequences are DFQATT and SNEGSKA (reference sequence). The CDR3 is 13 amino acids.

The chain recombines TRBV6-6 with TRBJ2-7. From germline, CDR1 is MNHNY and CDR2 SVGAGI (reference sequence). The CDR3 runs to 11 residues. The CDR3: CASSARFEQYF.

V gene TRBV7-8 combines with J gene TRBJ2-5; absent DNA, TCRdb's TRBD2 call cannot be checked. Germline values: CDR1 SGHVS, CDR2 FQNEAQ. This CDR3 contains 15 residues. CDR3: CASGRAGPPVGTQYF.

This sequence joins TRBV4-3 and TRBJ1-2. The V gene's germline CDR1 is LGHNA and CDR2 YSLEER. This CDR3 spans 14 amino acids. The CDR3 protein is CASSAQRGYYGYTF.

CDR3 sequence reads: CASSQVQGKTFF. V is TRBV4-3 and J is TRBJ1-1; with no DNA, the TCRdb D assignment of TRBD1 cannot be verified. Germline lookup yields CDR1 LGHNA and CDR2 YSLEER. There are 12 residues in the CDR3.